The sequence of this TCR beta chain was determined in a study of graft-versus-host responses after intestinal transplantation. General observations from the study: GvH clones were identified in recipient marrow, with some first appearing in ileum or blood. Among circulating GvH clones, peak levels were associated with early post-transplant declines in HvG clones.

Sequenced by immunoSEQ multiplex PCR; TCRdb stores in-frame clones only, minus some. The sample records about 71,000 clones, around 95% being singletons. A note on this clone: The target antigen is unknown.

The CDR3 covers 15 residues. Germline loops: CDR1 SGHAT, CDR2 FQNNGV. V dropped 5 bases and J dropped 0 bases, with 14 bases sitting between them. The receptor comes from a human donor who received an intestinal transplant. This sequence joins TRBV11-2 and TRBJ2-7, with D possibly TRBD2 on 5 matching bases. This sample comprised unstimulated CD8+ T cells sorted from spleen or lymph node cells, obtained before intestinal transplant. In DNA, the CDR3 is TGTGCCAGCAGCCCTAGCCCGGGGAGCTCCTACGAGCAGTACTTC. It yields the protein CASSPSPGSSYEQYF.